These T cell receptor beta chains were read from a single sample in a study of shared clonotypes between healthy human individuals. Clones were read by immunoSEQ multiplex PCR, and TCRdb kept only the in-frame ones, dropping some. The sample holds about 680,000 clones; around four fifths are singletons and the top ten take around 1.8%. Source material: memory CD4+ T cells sorted from blood. These receptors all stem from a woman in her twenties or thirties in good health. Each CDR3 is given with its conserved first and last residue. Fields, in order: V gene, D gene, J gene, clone size, CDR3 DNA, CDR3 protein. D genes are given only for firm matches. Size values are once, few and many counts, or a class for expanded clones, and some rows have none.

v_call: TRBV5-1
d_call: -
j_call: TRBJ2-1
clone_size: -
cdr3_nt: TGCGCCAGCAGCTACACCTCATCTCAAGACAATGAGCAGTTCTTC
cdr3_aa: CASSYTSSQDNEQFF

v_call: TRBV7-9
d_call: TRBD2
j_call: TRBJ2-2
clone_size: few
cdr3_nt: TGTGCCAGCAGCTCGTTAGCGGGAGGCACCGGGGAGCTGTTTTTT
cdr3_aa: CASSSLAGGTGELFF

v_call: TRBV28
d_call: -
j_call: TRBJ1-4
clone_size: -
cdr3_nt: TGTGCCAGCAGTTTGGGCGGATCAACTAATGAAAAACTGTTTTTT
cdr3_aa: CASSLGGSTNEKLFF

v_call: TRBV29-1
d_call: -
j_call: TRBJ1-1
clone_size: -
cdr3_nt: TGCAGCGTTGTCAGAGTAGAGCCTGAAGCTTTCTTT
cdr3_aa: CSVVRVEPEAFF

v_call: TRBV5-1
d_call: -
j_call: TRBJ1-3
clone_size: -
cdr3_nt: TGCGCCAGCAGCTTGGTAGGGCCCCGCTCTGGAAACACCATATATTTT
cdr3_aa: CASSLVGPRSGNTIYF

v_call: TRBV6-1
d_call: -
j_call: TRBJ1-2
clone_size: -
cdr3_nt: TGTGCCAGCAGTGAAGCATCGAGGGTTTATGGCTACACCTTC
cdr3_aa: CASSEASRVYGYTF

v_call: TRBV10-2
d_call: TRBD1
j_call: TRBJ2-7
clone_size: -
cdr3_nt: TGCGCCAGCACTCCCGGGACAGGGAGATACGAGCAGTACTTC
cdr3_aa: CASTPGTGRYEQYF

v_call: TRBV19
d_call: TRBD1
j_call: TRBJ1-1
clone_size: -
cdr3_nt: TGTGCCAGTAGTCCCGACAGGGGGCAGGGCACTGAAGCTTTCTTT
cdr3_aa: CASSPDRGQGTEAFF

v_call: TRBV7-9
d_call: TRBD2
j_call: TRBJ2-1
clone_size: -
cdr3_nt: TGTGCCAGCAGCCTACTTAGCGGGGCCCACTACAATGAGCAGTTCTTC
cdr3_aa: CASSLLSGAHYNEQFF

v_call: TRBV7-2
d_call: -
j_call: TRBJ2-2
clone_size: -
cdr3_nt: TGTGCCAGCAGCTTAGGGTGGCAGAACACCGGGGAGCTGTTTTTT
cdr3_aa: CASSLGWQNTGELFF

v_call: TRBV28
d_call: -
j_call: TRBJ2-4
clone_size: -
cdr3_nt: TGTGCCAGCAGTTTGTCGGGGGCCAAAAACATTCAGTACTTC
cdr3_aa: CASSLSGAKNIQYF

v_call: TRBV2
d_call: -
j_call: TRBJ2-7
clone_size: -
cdr3_nt: TGTGCCAGCAGCTTTGACAGCGAGCAGTACTTC
cdr3_aa: CASSFDSEQYF

v_call: TRBV19
d_call: -
j_call: TRBJ1-5
clone_size: -
cdr3_nt: TGTGCCAGTAGTATTATGGTTGGCAATCAGCCCCAGCATTTT
cdr3_aa: CASSIMVGNQPQHF

v_call: TRBV9
d_call: -
j_call: TRBJ2-3
clone_size: many
cdr3_nt: TGTGCCAGCGCTGCTTCCTGGGAAGATACGCAGTATTTT
cdr3_aa: CASAASWEDTQYF

v_call: TRBV19
d_call: -
j_call: TRBJ1-5
clone_size: -
cdr3_nt: TGTGCCAGTATGAGGACTAAAGGGAGCAATCAGCCCCAGCATTTT
cdr3_aa: CASMRTKGSNQPQHF

v_call: TRBV27
d_call: -
j_call: TRBJ1-2
clone_size: -
cdr3_nt: TGTGCAGTGAAGAACCTTAACTATGGCTACACCTTC
cdr3_aa: CAVKNLNYGYTF

v_call: TRBV6-1
d_call: -
j_call: TRBJ2-7
clone_size: once
cdr3_nt: TGTGCCAGCATGGGGCGGTCCTACGAGCAGTACTTC
cdr3_aa: CASMGRSYEQYF

v_call: TRBV18
d_call: -
j_call: TRBJ2-7
clone_size: once
cdr3_nt: TGTGCCAGCTCACCTGGCCAGGGGTGGAGGTCATACGAGCAGTACTTC
cdr3_aa: CASSPGQGWRSYEQYF

v_call: TRBV29-1
d_call: TRBD1
j_call: TRBJ2-7
clone_size: -
cdr3_nt: TGCAGCGTTGGAGAGACAGGGATCTACGAGCAGTACTTC
cdr3_aa: CSVGETGIYEQYF

v_call: TRBV5-5
d_call: -
j_call: TRBJ1-5
clone_size: -
cdr3_nt: TGTGCCAGCAGCTTGGTGACAGGCACCAATCAGCCCCAGCATTTT
cdr3_aa: CASSLVTGTNQPQHF

v_call: TRBV28
d_call: TRBD1
j_call: TRBJ1-5
clone_size: many
cdr3_nt: TGTGCCAGCAGGCTACAGGGACAGAACAATCAGCCCCAGCATTTT
cdr3_aa: CASRLQGQNNQPQHF

v_call: TRBV5-1
d_call: -
j_call: TRBJ1-4
clone_size: once
cdr3_nt: TGCGCCAGCAGCTTGAATGGGATCGGTGATGAAAAACTGTTTTTT
cdr3_aa: CASSLNGIGDEKLFF

v_call: TRBV19
d_call: -
j_call: TRBJ2-4
clone_size: -
cdr3_nt: TGTGCCAGTACCGAAAGACGACAGACCATAGCCAAAAACATTCAGTACTTC
cdr3_aa: CASTERRQTIAKNIQYF

v_call: TRBV5-1
d_call: -
j_call: TRBJ2-7
clone_size: -
cdr3_nt: TGCGCCAGCAGCTTCTTAGGCAGGGAGCGTTCGGACGAGCAGTACTTC
cdr3_aa: CASSFLGRERSDEQYF

v_call: TRBV6-5
d_call: TRBD1
j_call: TRBJ2-3
clone_size: -
cdr3_nt: TGTGCCAGCAGTTTAACAGGGGGCTATACGGATACGCAGTATTTT
cdr3_aa: CASSLTGGYTDTQYF

v_call: TRBV5-1
d_call: -
j_call: TRBJ1-1
clone_size: -
cdr3_nt: TGCGCCAGCAGCTTGGTCGGGGAGGACACTGAAGCTTTCTTT
cdr3_aa: CASSLVGEDTEAFF

v_call: TRBV30
d_call: -
j_call: TRBJ2-7
clone_size: -
cdr3_nt: TGTGCCTGGAGTGTACCATGGCTAGCCTACGAGCAGTACTTC
cdr3_aa: CAWSVPWLAYEQYF

v_call: TRBV27
d_call: TRBD2
j_call: TRBJ2-5
clone_size: -
cdr3_nt: TGTGCCAGCAGTTTATACCTAGCGGGAGTCGAGACCCAGTACTTC
cdr3_aa: CASSLYLAGVETQYF

v_call: TRBV7-2
d_call: -
j_call: TRBJ2-1
clone_size: -
cdr3_nt: TGTGCCAGCAGCTTTGGAGGGGCTAGCAGGTACAATGAGCAGTTCTTC
cdr3_aa: CASSFGGASRYNEQFF

v_call: TRBV19
d_call: -
j_call: TRBJ1-1
clone_size: once
cdr3_nt: TGTGCCAGTAGATTGACAGGACGGAACACTGAAGCTTTCTTT
cdr3_aa: CASRLTGRNTEAFF

v_call: TRBV7-9
d_call: -
j_call: TRBJ2-1
clone_size: -
cdr3_nt: TGTGCCAGCAGCCCGATGGGTTACTCCTACAATGAGCAGTTCTTC
cdr3_aa: CASSPMGYSYNEQFF

v_call: TRBV6-6
d_call: -
j_call: TRBJ2-6
clone_size: -
cdr3_nt: TGTGCCAGCAGTTACTCACAGAGCTCTGGGGCCAACGTCCTGACTTTC
cdr3_aa: CASSYSQSSGANVLTF

v_call: TRBV7-9
d_call: -
j_call: TRBJ2-1
clone_size: -
cdr3_nt: TGTGCCAGCAGCTTACGGTCGAATAGGCGGGATGAGCAGTTCTTC
cdr3_aa: CASSLRSNRRDEQFF

v_call: TRBV28
d_call: TRBD2
j_call: TRBJ2-3
clone_size: -
cdr3_nt: TGTGCCAGCACCCCGACTAGCGGGGACCAGGGCACAGATACGCAGTATTTT
cdr3_aa: CASTPTSGDQGTDTQYF

v_call: TRBV5-1
d_call: TRBD1
j_call: TRBJ2-5
clone_size: -
cdr3_nt: TGCGCCAGCAGCTTCACCGGGACAGTATTAGGGACCCAGTACTTC
cdr3_aa: CASSFTGTVLGTQYF

v_call: TRBV6-5
d_call: -
j_call: TRBJ2-7
clone_size: -
cdr3_nt: TGTGCCAGCAGCCGGACGACTAGTTCGGAGCAGTACTTC
cdr3_aa: CASSRTTSSEQYF

v_call: TRBV19
d_call: TRBD1
j_call: TRBJ2-3
clone_size: few
cdr3_nt: TGTGCCAGTATGGACAGGGGGCCAGATACGCAGTATTTT
cdr3_aa: CASMDRGPDTQYF

v_call: TRBV27
d_call: -
j_call: TRBJ2-5
clone_size: many
cdr3_nt: TGTGCCAGCAGTTCGAACCCCGGAGGGGAGGCCACCCTCCAAGAGACCCAGTACTTC
cdr3_aa: CASSSNPGGEATLQETQYF

v_call: TRBV7-8
d_call: -
j_call: TRBJ1-5
clone_size: many
cdr3_nt: TGTGCCAGCAGCTTAGCCGATCAGCCCCAGCATTTT
cdr3_aa: CASSLADQPQHF

v_call: TRBV5-6
d_call: TRBD1
j_call: TRBJ2-5
clone_size: -
cdr3_nt: TGTGCCAGCAGCCCGGGACAGCAAGAGACCCAGTACTTC
cdr3_aa: CASSPGQQETQYF

v_call: TRBV7-6
d_call: -
j_call: TRBJ2-1
clone_size: -
cdr3_nt: TGTGCCAGCGGGGGTAGTAGTGAGCAGTTCTTC
cdr3_aa: CASGGSSEQFF

v_call: TRBV7-9
d_call: -
j_call: TRBJ2-3
clone_size: -
cdr3_nt: TGTGCCAGCAGTTCCGCGTCTGCGGGTAGCACAGATACGCAGTATTTT
cdr3_aa: CASSSASAGSTDTQYF

v_call: TRBV27
d_call: -
j_call: TRBJ1-2
clone_size: few
cdr3_nt: TGTGCCAGCAGTTTAGGGAGCGGGAACGGCTACACCTTC
cdr3_aa: CASSLGSGNGYTF

v_call: TRBV2
d_call: -
j_call: TRBJ1-5
clone_size: -
cdr3_nt: TGTGCCAGCAGTGAAATTGCCACCAATCAGCCCCAGCATTTT
cdr3_aa: CASSEIATNQPQHF

v_call: TRBV7-9
d_call: -
j_call: TRBJ1-2
clone_size: -
cdr3_nt: TGTGCCAGCAGCTTGACGCAGCAGGGGGGCTACACCTTC
cdr3_aa: CASSLTQQGGYTF